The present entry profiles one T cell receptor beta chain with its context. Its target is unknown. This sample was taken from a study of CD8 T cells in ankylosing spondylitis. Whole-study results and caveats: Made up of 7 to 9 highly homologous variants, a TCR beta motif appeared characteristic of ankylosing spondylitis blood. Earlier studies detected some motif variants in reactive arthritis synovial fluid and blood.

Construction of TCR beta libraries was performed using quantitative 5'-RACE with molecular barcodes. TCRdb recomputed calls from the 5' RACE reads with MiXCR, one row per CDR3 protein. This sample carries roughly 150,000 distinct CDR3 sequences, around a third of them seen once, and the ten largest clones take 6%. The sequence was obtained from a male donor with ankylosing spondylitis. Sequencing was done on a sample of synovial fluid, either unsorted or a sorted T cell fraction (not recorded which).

This CDR3 is CASSQDKTGLETQYF. The CDR3 DNA sequence: TGTGCCAGCAGCCAAGACAAGACAGGGTTGGAGACCCAGTACTTC. The J gene is TRBJ2-5, the V gene TRBV3-1; 7 nucleotides agree with TRBD1. The CDR3 covers 15 residues. The V gene end was trimmed by 0 bases and the J gene end by 5 bases; junction bases not matched to a gene: 6. From germline, CDR1 is LGHDT and CDR2 YNNKEL (reference sequence).